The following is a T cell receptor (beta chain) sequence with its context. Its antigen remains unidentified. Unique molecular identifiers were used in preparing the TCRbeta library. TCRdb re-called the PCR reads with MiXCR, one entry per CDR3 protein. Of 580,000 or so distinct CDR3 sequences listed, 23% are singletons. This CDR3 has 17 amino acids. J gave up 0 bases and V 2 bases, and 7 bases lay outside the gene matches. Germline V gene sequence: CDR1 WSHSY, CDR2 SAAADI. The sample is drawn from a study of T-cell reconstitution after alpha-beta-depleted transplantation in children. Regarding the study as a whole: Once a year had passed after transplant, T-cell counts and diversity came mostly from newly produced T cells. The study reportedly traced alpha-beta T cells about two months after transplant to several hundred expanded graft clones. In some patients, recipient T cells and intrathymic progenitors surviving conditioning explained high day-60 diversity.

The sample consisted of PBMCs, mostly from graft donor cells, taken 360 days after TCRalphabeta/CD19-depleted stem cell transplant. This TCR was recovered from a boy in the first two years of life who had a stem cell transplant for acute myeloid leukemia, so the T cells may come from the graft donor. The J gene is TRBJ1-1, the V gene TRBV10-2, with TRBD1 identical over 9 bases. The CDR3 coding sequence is TGCGCCAGCAGTGAGAGTTGGGGGACAGGGTTGAACACTGAAGCTTTCTTT. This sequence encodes CASSESWGTGLNTEAFF.